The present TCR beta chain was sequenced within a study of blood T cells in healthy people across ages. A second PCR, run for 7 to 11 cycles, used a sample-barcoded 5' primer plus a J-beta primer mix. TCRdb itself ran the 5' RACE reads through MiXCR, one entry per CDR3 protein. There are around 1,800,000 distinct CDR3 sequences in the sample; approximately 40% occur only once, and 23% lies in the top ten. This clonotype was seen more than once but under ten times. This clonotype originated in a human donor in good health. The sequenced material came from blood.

CDR3 residues: CASSLTSGGASMQYF. In DNA form, the CDR3 reads TGTGCCAGCAGCCTGACTAGCGGGGGGGCATCCATGCAGTATTTT. The chain combines TRBV7-9 with TRBJ2-3; 14 nucleotides align to TRBD2. Germline V gives CDR1 SEHNR, CDR2 FQNEAQ (reference sequence). The CDR3 runs to 15 residues. Germline trimming cut 5 bases from V and 11 bases from J; bases unmatched to any gene: 9.